This T cell receptor beta chain comes out of a study of T cells in Graves' hyperthyroidism and ophthalmopathy. RNA transcripts provided the source from which TCR beta CDR3 regions were amplified. HTBI primers were employed in a first-round RT-PCR of the TCR CDR3. TCRdb fed the multiplex PCR reads into MiXCR, producing one record per CDR3 protein. The data contain around 300,000 distinct CDR3 sequences, roughly 13% of them seen just once; the ten biggest clones take up about a third. This CDR3 region has 14 residues. V dropped 8 bases and J dropped 2; count of bases not matched to a gene: 5. Looked up from germline, CDR1 is SNHLY and CDR2 is FYNNEI. This clonotype was recorded at least ten times.

The sample consisted of blood. The genes are TRBV2 and TRBJ2-7; 11 bases align to TRBD1. This clonotype originated in a woman between 40 and 50 years old with Graves' ophthalmopathy. CDR3 sequence: CASLWTGGPYEQYF. The DNA for the CDR3 is TGTGCCAGCCTATGGACAGGGGGCCCCTACGAGCAGTACTTC.